What follows are 29 T cell receptor beta chains derived from one specimen sequenced in a study of blood T cell repertoires in COVID-19. Sequencing used immunoSEQ multiplex PCR; TCRdb keeps in-frame clones, though not all of them. The sample has over 85,000 clones; roughly 87% are singletons. The sequencing sample was made of peripheral blood. The receptors originated from a male donor with acute or convalescent COVID-19.

The chain carries TRBV20-1 and TRBJ2-4, with 7 bases lining up with TRBD2. J gave up 6 bases and V 3 bases, and 11 bases lay outside the gene matches. The CDR3 length is 15 residues. CDR1 is DFQATT, CDR2 SNEGSKA, per germline (reference sequence). In nucleotides, the CDR3 is TGCAGTGCTAGTGGTCTCGGACTAGTGGGAAACATTCAGTACTTC. Amino acids: CSASGLGLVGNIQYF.

The chain combines TRBV28 with TRBJ2-1; TRBD2 matches 9 bases. Germline CDR1 and CDR2: MDHEN and SYDVKM. Trimming cost V 3 bases and J 9 bases; bases outside gene matches: 6. This CDR3 comprises 14 residues. CDR3 sequence (DNA): TGTGCCAGCAGTTTGGTAGCGGGGGATCCTGAGCAGTTCTTC. Residues: CASSLVAGDPEQFF.

A few counts support this clone. The chain recombines TRBV5-5 with TRBJ1-6; 9 bases are a match to TRBD1. Germline CDR1 is SGHKS and CDR2 is YYEKEE (reference sequence). The CDR3 runs 15 residues. Trimming removed 4 bases from V and 4 bases from J; junction bases left unmatched: 3. The CDR3 DNA is TGTGCCAGCAGCCTGGGACAGGGTTATAATTCACCCCTCCACTTT. It specifies CASSLGQGYNSPLHF. The full variable domain, in which reference TRBV5-5 and TRBJ1-6 provide the parts outside the CDR3, is DAGVTQSPTHLIKTRGQQVTLRCSPISGHKSVSWYQQVLGQGPQFIFQYYEKEERGRGNFPDRFSARQFPNYSSELNVNALLLGDSALYLCASSLGQGYNSPLHFGNGTRLTVT.

The V gene is TRBV10-3, the J gene TRBJ1-1; a possible D gene is TRBD1 (5 bases). The germline gives CDR1 ENHRY, CDR2 SYGVKD. V lost 2 bases, J lost 0 bases, and 13 bases lay in between. The CDR3 runs 16 residues. This chain's CDR3 is CAISELGAGMNTEAFF. For the CDR3, the DNA is TGTGCCATCAGTGAGCTAGGGGCGGGAATGAACACTGAAGCTTTCTTT.

The chain uses TRBV30 and TRBJ1-1; 8 bases agree with TRBD1. In germline, CDR1 is GTSNPN, CDR2 SVGIG (reference sequence). The trim removed 3 bases at V and 5 bases at J, leaving 11 bases unmatched. The CDR3 runs 15 residues. CDR3 amino acids: CAWSPSDRDGTEAFF. DNA of the CDR3: TGTGCCTGGAGCCCATCGGACAGGGACGGGACTGAAGCTTTCTTT.

V is TRBV5-1 and J is TRBJ1-4; 8 bases agree with TRBD1. Germline CDR1 and CDR2: SGHRS and YFSETQ. V lost 4 bases, J lost 6 bases, and 5 bases stayed unmatched. This CDR3 region has 14 residues. CDR3 in amino acids: CASSPTGVDEKLFF. The CDR3 nucleotides are TGCGCCAGCAGCCCGACAGGGGTGGATGAAAAACTGTTTTTT. Filled out from reference TRBV5-1 and TRBJ1-4, the complete variable domain reads KAGVTQTPRYLIKTRGQQVTLSCSPISGHRSVSWYQQTPGQGLQFLFEYFSETQRNKGNFPGRFSGRQFSNSRSEMNVSTLELGDSALYLCASSPTGVDEKLFFGSGTQLSVL.

This clone came up once. The chain joins TRBV7-6 to TRBJ1-3; 8 bases align to TRBD1. Germline assignment: CDR1 SGHVS and CDR2 FNYEAQ. The V segment lost 3 bases and the J segment 0 bases; nucleotides outside the gene matches: 1. The CDR3 extends over 15 amino acids. The CDR3 nucleotides read TGTGCCAGCAGCTTGACAGGGGACTCTGGAAACACCATATATTTT. Translation gives CASSLTGDSGNTIYF.

This clone has just a few counts. The rearrangement links TRBV5-1 to TRBJ1-1; the D is unclear. Trimming stripped 0 bases from V and 4 bases from J, with 10 bases between. The CDR3 consists of 14 residues. The V gene's germline CDR1 is SGHRS and CDR2 YFSETQ. The CDR3 DNA reads TGCGCCAGCAGCTTGGGGGGTGAGGGCACTGAAGCTTTCTTT. Its translation is CASSLGGEGTEAFF.

CDR3 sequence reads: CASSEQWVGGTLAFF. For the CDR3, the DNA is TGTGCCAGCAGTGAACAGTGGGTGGGGGGGACACTAGCTTTCTTT. V usage is TRBV6-1 and J usage is TRBJ1-1; tentative D call: TRBD1 (6 bases). Germline V gene sequence: CDR1 MNHNS, CDR2 SASEGT. The CDR3 covers 15 residues. Trimming took 2 bases from V and 10 from J, leaving 20 bases between them.

The CDR3 region is CATSRSQTGLDEQYF. The CDR3 coding sequence is TGTGCCACCAGCAGATCCCAAACAGGGTTGGACGAGCAGTACTTC. V gene TRBV15 combines with J gene TRBJ2-7; D is perhaps TRBD1 (6 bases). In germline, CDR1 is LNHNV, CDR2 YYDKDF (reference sequence). V was cut by 2 bases and J by 5 bases, with 16 bases left in between. The CDR3 sequence is 15 residues long.

The chain uses TRBV6-2 or TRBV6-3 and TRBJ2-5; TRBD2 matches at 12 bases. The CDR3 has 17 residues. CDR1 MNHEY and CDR2 SVGEGT come from the germline V gene. The V gene end was trimmed by 4 bases and the J gene end by 2 bases; junction bases not matched to a gene: 8. CDR3 sequence (DNA): TGTGCCAGCAGTTTTGCCGGACTAGCGGGGCCACAAGAGACCCAGTACTTC. It specifies CASSFAGLAGPQETQYF.

This rearrangement joins TRBV14 to TRBJ2-2, with D uncertain. The CDR3 runs 14 residues. Germline CDR1 is SGHDN and CDR2 is FVKESK. Trimming took off 1 base at V and 5 bases at J, with 8 bases between the two ends. This CDR3 is CASSQAILTGELFF. DNA for the CDR3: TGTGCCAGCAGCCAAGCCATTTTGACCGGGGAGCTGTTTTTT.

The gene calls are TRBV3-1 (or the pseudogene TRBV3-2) and TRBJ2-3, with D maybe TRBD2 (6 bases). V was trimmed by 1 base and J by 6 bases, leaving 8 bases between them. This CDR3 has 13 residues. Germline V gives CDR1 LGHDT, CDR2 YNNKEL (reference sequence). The CDR3 bases are TGTGCCAGCAGCCAAGGGGAGGCTGATACGCAGTATTTT. Translation: CASSQGEADTQYF.

V usage is TRBV6-5 and J usage is TRBJ2-7; D is perhaps TRBD1 (6 bases). Trimming stripped 7 bases from V and 3 bases from J, with 19 bases between. Looked up from germline, CDR1 is MNHEY and CDR2 is SVGAGI. The CDR3 is 15 residues long. CDR3 region: CASNPTPGVFYEQYF. Written as DNA, the CDR3 is TGTGCCAGCAACCCTACCCCAGGGGTTTTCTACGAGCAGTACTTC.

The V call is TRBV30, the J call TRBJ1-4; a possible D gene is TRBD1 (5 bases). Trimming removed 5 bases from V and 5 bases from J, with 12 bases in between. The CDR3 consists of 13 residues. CDR1 and CDR2 (germline): GTSNPN, SVGIG (reference sequence). The CDR3 spells CAWSGQGNEKLFF. DNA of the CDR3: TGTGCCTGGTCCGGGCAGGGAAATGAAAAACTGTTTTTT.

The V gene is TRBV7-8, the J gene TRBJ1-5, with 10 bases fitting TRBD1. Trimming cost V 3 bases and J 7 bases; bases outside gene matches: 6. The CDR3 length is 15 residues. The germline V gene has CDR1 SGHVS and CDR2 FQNEAQ. DNA for the CDR3: TGTGCCAGCAGCTTTCCGGGACAGGGGACGCAGCCCCAGCATTTT. Amino acid sequence: CASSFPGQGTQPQHF.

The rearrangement joins TRBV5-1 to TRBJ2-6; 8 positions agree with TRBD1. Germline-derived CDR1 and CDR2 are SGHRS and YFSETQ. There are 17 residues in the CDR3. The V and J ends lost 5 bases and 0 bases, in that order; junction bases with no gene match: 7. The CDR3, as DNA: TGCGCCAGCAGATCCGGGACAGGTTACTCTGGGGCCAACGTCCTGACTTTC. Translation gives CASRSGTGYSGANVLTF.

The V call is TRBV3-1 (or the pseudogene TRBV3-2), the J call TRBJ2-1; 8 bases match TRBD2. CDR1 and CDR2 from the germline V gene are LGHDT and YNNKEL (reference sequence). V gave up 4 bases and J gave up 2 bases; unmatched junction bases: 7. The CDR3 has 16 amino acids. The CDR3 DNA follows: TGTGCCAGCAGCCGTGTAGCGGGGCGGACCTACAATGAGCAGTTCTTC. Translating gives CASSRVAGRTYNEQFF.

The chain joins TRBV6-5 to TRBJ1-3, with D hard to call. The V end was cut by 7 bases, the J end by 3 bases, with 13 bases between. Germline loops: CDR1 MNHEY, CDR2 SVGAGI. The CDR3 totals 14 residues. CDR3 DNA: TGTGCCAGCATTTCGGAACTATTTGGAAACACCATATATTTT. This translates into CASISELFGNTIYF.

The chain is built from TRBV2 and TRBJ1-2, with a weak D call TRBD1 (6 bases). Germline assignment: CDR1 SNHLY and CDR2 FYNNEI. V shed 6 bases and J shed 6 bases, with 14 bases lying between them. This CDR3 contains 13 residues. The CDR3 spells CASSPTGIDGYTF. The DNA for the CDR3 is TGTGCCAGCAGCCCCACAGGGATCGATGGCTACACCTTC.

This chain links TRBV6-6 with TRBJ1-4, with 7 positions matching TRBD1. Germline-derived CDR1 and CDR2 are MNHNY and SVGAGI (reference sequence). With V trimmed by 7 bases and J by 8 bases, 7 bases remained unmatched. The CDR3 is made up of 13 amino acids. The CDR3 DNA reads TGTGCCAGCACCGGGCAGGGGGGCGAAAAACTGTTTTTT. It specifies CASTGQGGEKLFF.

This clone has a handful of counts. The genes are TRBV3-1 (or the pseudogene TRBV3-2) and TRBJ1-1; TRBD1 might be the D (5 bases). This CDR3 comprises 14 residues. The V gene lost 6 bases and the J gene lost 4 bases, with 15 bases spanning the gap. Germline V CDR1 and CDR2: LGHDT, YNNKEL (reference sequence). CDR3 coding DNA: TGTGCCAGCAGTCAAACGGGGGTGGGCACTGAAGCTTTCTTT. Translating gives CASSQTGVGTEAFF.

V gene TRBV29-1 combines with J gene TRBJ2-3, with D perhaps TRBD1 (7 bases). Germline lookup yields CDR1 SQVTM and CDR2 ANQGSEA. V was pared by 7 bases and J by 5 bases, with 25 bases between. The CDR3 runs to 16 residues. CDR3 residues: CSASAGSRGHQDTQYF. CDR3 in DNA: TGCAGCGCTTCCGCGGGGTCTAGGGGGCACCAAGATACGCAGTATTTT.

The chain employs TRBV5-5 and TRBJ1-1; D call uncertain. The CDR3 spans 14 residues. Germline V gene lookup returns CDR1 SGHKS and CDR2 YYEKEE (reference sequence). Between the trimmed V and J ends, which lost 0 bases and 4 bases, there was a span of 10 bases. The chain's CDR3 is CASSLEPTVTEAFF. Here the CDR3 DNA reads TGTGCCAGCAGCTTGGAACCTACTGTCACTGAAGCTTTCTTT.

The chain has TRBV24-1 and TRBJ1-4; TRBD1 agrees at 8 bases. The germline CDR1 and CDR2 sequences are KGHDR and SFDVKD. The CDR3 totals 14 residues. V trimming: 7 bases; J trimming: 8 bases; junction bases outside the gene matches: 8. The CDR3 protein is CATRPGQEGEKLFF. CDR3 coding DNA: TGTGCCACCAGACCGGGACAGGAGGGCGAAAAACTGTTTTTT.

The table lists this clone with a few counts. CDR3 sequence: CASSRMTGYDTEAFF. The DNA for the CDR3 is TGTGCCAGCAGCCGCATGACAGGGTATGACACTGAAGCTTTCTTT. The chain links TRBV6-5 to TRBJ1-1; 7 bases are a match to TRBD1. The CDR3 runs to 15 residues. The germline CDR1 and CDR2 sequences are MNHEY and SVGAGI. The junction had 10 bases not matched to a gene; V was cut back by 6 bases and J by 3 bases.

This CDR3 is CASSSYTGELFF. The DNA for the CDR3 is TGTGCCAGCAGTTCCTACACCGGGGAGCTGTTTTTT. The rearrangement uses TRBV27 and TRBJ2-2; D gene unclear. Germline lookup yields CDR1 MNHEY and CDR2 SMNVEV (reference sequence). The CDR3 totals 12 residues. The germline V and J ends were trimmed by 4 bases and 3 bases, with 3 bases remaining between them.

The gene calls are TRBV5-1 and TRBJ2-5; 7 bases align to TRBD2. The CDR3 loop spans 15 amino acids. V lost 0 bases, J lost 1 base, and 3 bases stayed unmatched. Germline loops: CDR1 SGHRS, CDR2 YFSETQ. The CDR3 nucleotides read TGCGCCAGCAGCTTGGAGTCTAGCGGCCAAGAGACCCAGTACTTC. It yields the protein CASSLESSGQETQYF.

The chain joins TRBV30 to TRBJ1-5, with no clear D. CDR1 and CDR2 (germline): GTSNPN, SVGIG (reference sequence). Trimming took off 3 bases at V and 7 bases at J, with 16 bases between the two ends. The CDR3 totals 14 residues. CDR3 bases: TGTGCCTGGAGCGCGGTCTCGGGCGGGCAGCCCCAGCATTTT. This translates into CAWSAVSGGQPQHF.